This entry lists 20 T cell receptor beta chains sequenced from one sample in a study of beta chain features in type 1 diabetes (dated by TCRdb to the late 2010s). Library creation used the immunoSEQ multiplex PCR assay. All of the isolated RNA was reverse transcribed with the High Capacity cDNA Reverse Transcription Kit, so expressed TCRB transcripts were sequenced. Imported from immuneACCESS, the table was reduced by TCRdb to in-frame sequences with V and J called. These copies leave out some clones; in studies compared against another copy, an unresolved V gene accounts for under half, and the cause of the remainder is not known. Across this sample there are around 300,000 clones, with about 14% seen only once. The ten largest clones add up to about 6.7% of the sample. What was sequenced was central memory CD4+ T cells from blood. Every receptor here comes from a man aged 25 to 45 in good health.

This rearrangement joins TRBV7-9 to TRBJ2-1, with D possibly being TRBD1 or TRBD2 (6 bases each). Deletions cut 11 bases from V and 0 bases from J, with 20 bases between. Germline assignment: CDR1 SEHNR and CDR2 FQNEAQ (reference sequence). The CDR3 has 16 amino acids. CDR3 sequence: CAAGVGGPSSYNEQFF. In DNA form, the CDR3 reads TGTGCCGCCGGGGTTGGGGGGCCTAGCTCCTACAATGAGCAGTTCTTC.

A few counts support this clone. The chain combines TRBV11-1 with TRBJ2-2, with D uncertain. Trimming took off 4 bases at V and 5 bases at J, with 11 bases between the two ends. The CDR3 consists of 14 residues. CDR1 is SGHAT and CDR2 is FQDESV in the germline V gene (reference sequence). CDR3 bases: TGTGCCAGCAGCTCCCGACTGGTAACCGGGGAGCTGTTTTTT. It yields the protein CASSSRLVTGELFF.

The V call is TRBV4-3, the J call TRBJ1-5; D gene unclear. With 4 bases removed from V and 3 bases from J, the gap between germline ends came to 7 bases. This CDR3 has 13 amino acids. Looked up from germline, CDR1 is LGHNA and CDR2 is YSLEER. CDR3 coding DNA: TGCGCCAGCAGCCGGGTCGTCAATCAGCCCCAGCATTTT. Translation: CASSRVVNQPQHF.

This clone occurred a few times. This chain uses TRBV6-5 with TRBJ2-2; 7 bases map to TRBD1. After removal of 6 bases from V and 6 bases from J, the junction contained 10 bases not matched to a gene. The CDR3 runs 15 residues. The germline CDR1 and CDR2 sequences are MNHEY and SVGAGI. CDR3 DNA sequence: TGTGCCAGCAGGCCTACAGGGGTGGTTGCCGGGGAGCTGTTTTTT. It yields the protein CASRPTGVVAGELFF.

The chain links TRBV5-4 to TRBJ2-7, with no clear D. Germline V lookup: CDR1 SGHNT, CDR2 YYREEE (reference sequence). Between the trimmed V and J ends, which lost 5 bases and 0 bases, there was a span of 12 bases. The CDR3 runs to 14 residues. CDR3 in DNA: TGTGCCAGCAGTTTAGATATTATCTCCTACGAGCAGTACTTC. This encodes CASSLDIISYEQYF. Full variable domain (rest looked up from reference TRBV5-4 and TRBJ2-7): ETGVTQSPTHLIKTRGQQVTLRCSSQSGHNTVSWYQQALGQGPQFIFQYYREEENGRGNFPPRFSGLQFPNYSSELNVNALELDDSALYLCASSLDIISYEQYFGPGTRLTVT.

In this sample, this clone turned up a few times. The chain combines TRBV29-1 with TRBJ2-3; TRBD2 matches 7 bases. V lost 0 bases, J lost 0 bases, and 6 bases stayed unmatched. Per the germline V gene, CDR1 is SQVTM and CDR2 is ANQGSEA. The CDR3 has 16 residues. The CDR3 bases are TGCAGCGTTGAAGATCGACTAGCCAGTAGCACAGATACGCAGTATTTT. Its protein is CSVEDRLASSTDTQYF.

The chain couples TRBV10-3 to TRBJ2-1; D not resolved. Germline V gene sequence: CDR1 ENHRY, CDR2 SYGVKD. Trimming cost V 0 bases and J 2 bases, with 8 bases left between them. This CDR3 contains 15 residues. Written as DNA, the CDR3 is TGTGCCATCAGTGAGTCGCCGGGTCCCTACAATGAGCAGTTCTTC. Its translation is CAISESPGPYNEQFF.

Concerning this clone: It is likely a read error: a sequence one base away is far more abundant. Written as DNA, the CDR3 is TGCAGCGGTGCTGCTGGGGCCAACGTCCTGACTTTC. It specifies CSGAAGANVLTF. The chain links TRBV29-1 to TRBJ2-6; D is undetermined. This CDR3 has 12 residues. Germline V gene lookup returns CDR1 SQVTM and CDR2 ANQGSEA. V gave up 7 bases and J gave up 2 bases, with 6 bases separating them.

The gene calls are TRBV7-2 and TRBJ2-1; 7 bases align to TRBD2. CDR1 is SGHTA, CDR2 FQGNSA, per germline. The CDR3 runs 12 residues. With V trimmed by 5 bases and J by 9 bases, 4 bases remained unmatched. CDR3 sequence: CASSRLAAEQFF. CDR3 nucleotides: TGTGCCAGCAGCAGGCTAGCGGCTGAGCAGTTCTTC.

This clone was observed many times. The J gene is TRBJ2-4, the V gene TRBV19, with 7 bases aligning to TRBD1. Losses at the gene ends were 7 bases for V and 13 bases for J; bases not matched to a gene: 10. This CDR3 has 12 residues. Germline V CDR1 and CDR2: LNHDA, SQIVND (reference sequence). The CDR3 spells CASNGQDRSQYF. CDR3 nucleotide sequence: TGTGCCAGTAATGGACAGGACAGGTCCCAGTACTTC.

The chain links TRBV5-1 to TRBJ1-2, with TRBD1 matching over 9 bases. The J segment lost 8 bases and the V segment lost 0 bases, leaving 2 bases of the junction unmatched. The CDR3 has 13 amino acids. CDR1 is SGHRS, CDR2 YFSETQ, per germline. The CDR3 loop reads CASSLGGQGGYTF. The CDR3 DNA reads TGCGCCAGCAGCTTGGGGGGACAGGGCGGCTACACCTTC.

The chain links TRBV6-6 to TRBJ2-7; 12 nucleotides agree with TRBD2. After removal of 5 bases from V and 3 bases from J, the junction contained 5 bases not matched to a gene. This CDR3 has 15 residues. Germline V gives CDR1 MNHNY, CDR2 SVGAGI (reference sequence). Here the CDR3 reads CASSTTSGGHYEQYF. The CDR3 DNA is TGTGCCAGCAGTACGACTAGCGGGGGCCACTACGAGCAGTACTTC.

This clone was found a few times. V is TRBV28 and J is TRBJ1-6; the match to TRBD1 covers 8 bases. The germline gives CDR1 MDHEN, CDR2 SYDVKM. Trimming took 10 bases from V and 5 from J; bases not matched to a gene: 4. The CDR3 spans 13 residues. CDR3: CATQGQDNSPLHF. The CDR3 nucleotides read TGTGCCACCCAGGGACAGGATAATTCACCCCTCCACTTT.

The chain employs TRBV5-1 and TRBJ1-3; 7 bases map to TRBD1. This CDR3 is 16 amino acids long. Looked up from germline, CDR1 is SGHRS and CDR2 is YFSETQ. The trim removed 0 bases at V and 0 bases at J, leaving 3 bases unmatched. The CDR3 sequence is CASSLDRGPSGNTIYF. The CDR3 region has the DNA TGCGCCAGCAGCTTGGACAGGGGCCCCTCTGGAAACACCATATATTTT.

This clone was seen a handful of times. The chain couples TRBV29-1 to TRBJ2-1; TRBD1 might be the D (8 bases). Germline V gene sequence: CDR1 SQVTM, CDR2 ANQGSEA. V lost 7 bases, J lost 0 bases, and 16 bases lay in between. This CDR3 region has 15 residues. CDR3 amino acids: CSGNRGGNSYNEQFF. In nucleotides, the CDR3 is TGCAGCGGAAACAGGGGGGGGAACTCCTACAATGAGCAGTTCTTC.

This clone turned up a few times. The CDR3 region is CASSTGTSWRETQYF. The DNA of the CDR3 is TGTGCCAGCAGCACCGGGACTAGCTGGAGGGAGACCCAGTACTTC. The chain carries TRBV11-2 and TRBJ2-5; TRBD2 aligns across 9 bases. The germline gives CDR1 SGHAT, CDR2 FQNNGV. The J segment lost 5 bases and the V segment lost 5 bases, leaving 9 bases of the junction unmatched. This CDR3 is built from 15 residues.

This clone was recorded a few times. V usage is TRBV13 and J usage is TRBJ1-5; 9 nucleotides line up with TRBD1. V lost 5 bases, J lost 2 bases, and 10 bases stayed unmatched. The CDR3 runs to 17 residues. Germline values: CDR1 PRHDT, CDR2 FYEKMQ (reference sequence). The CDR3 spells CASSQKTGGTGNQPQHF. As DNA, the CDR3 is TGTGCCAGCAGCCAAAAGACAGGGGGAACGGGCAATCAGCCCCAGCATTTT.

This clone occurred many times. The J gene is TRBJ2-4, the V gene TRBV7-2; D is uncertain. V lost 0 bases, J lost 10 bases, and 10 bases lay in between. The CDR3 has 13 residues. Germline-derived CDR1 and CDR2 are SGHTA and FQGNSA. The CDR3 is CASSLALRDIQYF. Written as DNA, the CDR3 is TGTGCCAGCAGCTTAGCGCTCCGCGATATTCAGTACTTC.

CDR3 residues: CASSPEDRATETQYF. The CDR3 DNA follows: TGCGCCAGCAGTCCAGAGGACAGGGCCACAGAGACCCAGTACTTC. V and J are TRBV5-1 and TRBJ2-5; TRBD1 aligns across 8 bases. In germline, CDR1 is SGHRS, CDR2 YFSETQ. J lost 4 bases, V lost 5 bases, and 10 bases had no gene match. The CDR3 consists of 15 residues.

This clone has just a few counts. V is TRBV7-6 and J is TRBJ2-7; 11 bases line up with TRBD1. The V and J ends lost 8 bases and 1 base, in that order; junction bases with no gene match: 7. Germline V gene data show CDR1 as SGHVS and CDR2 as FNYEAQ. CDR3 length equals 15 residues. The CDR3 DNA sequence: TGTGCCAGCGCCCCCGGGACAGGGGGGTCCTACGAGCAGTACGTC. Translated, it gives CASAPGTGGSYEQYV.